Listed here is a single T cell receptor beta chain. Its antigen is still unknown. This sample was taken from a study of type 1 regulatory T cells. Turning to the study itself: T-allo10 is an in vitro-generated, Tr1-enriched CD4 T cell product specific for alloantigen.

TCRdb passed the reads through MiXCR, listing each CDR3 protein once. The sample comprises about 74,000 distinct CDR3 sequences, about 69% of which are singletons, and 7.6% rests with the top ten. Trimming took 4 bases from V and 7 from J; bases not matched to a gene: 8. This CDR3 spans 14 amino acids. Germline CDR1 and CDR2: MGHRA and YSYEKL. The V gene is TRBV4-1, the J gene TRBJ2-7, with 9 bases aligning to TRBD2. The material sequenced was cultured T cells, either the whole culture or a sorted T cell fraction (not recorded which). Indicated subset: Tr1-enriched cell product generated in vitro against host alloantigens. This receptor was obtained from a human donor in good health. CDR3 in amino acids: CASSRVGGRGEQYF. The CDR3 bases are TGCGCCAGCAGCCGAGTAGGCGGGAGGGGGGAGCAGTACTTC.